The clone carrying this T cell receptor beta chain turned up a few times. Its antigen is unidentified. The data were obtained in a study of CD8+ T cells in alopecia areata. Study-wide background: Treatment comprised oral tofacitinib, 5 to 10 mg twice daily, in treated patients. Patients in the study were on tofacitinib for 6 to 18 months, then off it for 6 months.

Treatment reported: oral pan-JAK inhibitor, 5-10 mg twice daily. It was cDNA, reverse transcribed from extracted RNA, that served as the sequencing template. Profiled with immunoSEQ multiplex PCR; TCRdb holds only in-frame clones, not every one. The sample consists of 150,000 to 200,000 clones, 58% of them appearing once. Germline V lookup: CDR1 SEHNR, CDR2 FQNEAQ (reference sequence). The CDR3 length is 16 residues. With 5 bases clipped from V and 6 bases from J, the junction kept 7 bases outside the gene matches. Findings and limits, study-wide: While patients received tofacitinib, many expanded lesional clones remained present in scalp and blood. Tofacitinib yielded significantly lower scalp clonality and fewer expanded CD8+ clones among the top 100.

The sequence was collected from a human donor with alopecia areata. The sample was CD4+ T cells sorted from blood, taken at roughly week 58, from a patient treated with tofacitinib. V and J are TRBV7-9 and TRBJ2-2, with 12 positions matching TRBD1. The CDR3: CASSKTGTGGSGELFF. Written as DNA, the CDR3 is TGTGCCAGCAGCAAAACCGGGACAGGGGGCTCCGGGGAGCTGTTTTTT.